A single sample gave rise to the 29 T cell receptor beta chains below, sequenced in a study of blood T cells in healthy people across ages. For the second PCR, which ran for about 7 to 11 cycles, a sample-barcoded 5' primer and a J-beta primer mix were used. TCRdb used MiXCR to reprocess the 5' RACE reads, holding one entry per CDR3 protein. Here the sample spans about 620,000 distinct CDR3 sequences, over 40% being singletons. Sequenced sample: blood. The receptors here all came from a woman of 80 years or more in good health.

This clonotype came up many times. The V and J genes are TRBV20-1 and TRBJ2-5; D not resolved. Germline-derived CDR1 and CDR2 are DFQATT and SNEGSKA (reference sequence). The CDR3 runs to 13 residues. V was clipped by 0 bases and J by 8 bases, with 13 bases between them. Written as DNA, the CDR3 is TGCAGTGCTAGAGATCGTGGGGTCGAAACCCAGTACTTC. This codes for CSARDRGVETQYF.

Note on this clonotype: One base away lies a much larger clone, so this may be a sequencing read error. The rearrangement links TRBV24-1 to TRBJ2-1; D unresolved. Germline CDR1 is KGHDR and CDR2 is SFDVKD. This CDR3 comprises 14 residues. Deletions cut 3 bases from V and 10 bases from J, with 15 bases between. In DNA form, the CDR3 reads TGTGCCACCAGTGATGTGGAGAAGGTCGGCGAGCAGTTCTTC. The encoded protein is CATSDVEKVGEQFF.

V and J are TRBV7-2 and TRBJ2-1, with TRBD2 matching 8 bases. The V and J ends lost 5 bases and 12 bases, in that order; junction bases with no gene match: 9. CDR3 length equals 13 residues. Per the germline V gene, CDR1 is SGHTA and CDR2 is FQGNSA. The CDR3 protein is CTSSRLVAGWQFF. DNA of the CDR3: TGTACCAGCAGCCGGTTAGTAGCGGGATGGCAGTTCTTC.

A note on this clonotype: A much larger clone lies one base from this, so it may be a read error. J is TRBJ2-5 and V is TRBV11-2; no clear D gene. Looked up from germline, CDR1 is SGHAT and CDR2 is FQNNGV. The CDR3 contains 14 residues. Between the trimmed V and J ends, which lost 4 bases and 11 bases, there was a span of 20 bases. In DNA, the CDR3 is TGTGCCAGCAGCTGGGCCGTTGGAATCAATGAGCAGTACTTC. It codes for CASSWAVGINEQYF.

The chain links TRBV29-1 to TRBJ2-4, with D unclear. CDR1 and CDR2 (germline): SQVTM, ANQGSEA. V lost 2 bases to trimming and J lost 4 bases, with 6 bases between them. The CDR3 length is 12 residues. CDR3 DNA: TGCAGCGTTGAATTCGGGAAAAACATTCAGTACTTC. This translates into CSVEFGKNIQYF.

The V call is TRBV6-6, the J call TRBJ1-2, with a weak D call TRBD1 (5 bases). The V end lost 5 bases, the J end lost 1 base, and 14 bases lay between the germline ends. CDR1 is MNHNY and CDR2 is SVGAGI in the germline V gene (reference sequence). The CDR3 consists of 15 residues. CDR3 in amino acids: CASSAGQGNNYGYTF. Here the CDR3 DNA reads TGTGCCAGCAGTGCGGGGCAGGGAAATAACTATGGCTACACCTTC.

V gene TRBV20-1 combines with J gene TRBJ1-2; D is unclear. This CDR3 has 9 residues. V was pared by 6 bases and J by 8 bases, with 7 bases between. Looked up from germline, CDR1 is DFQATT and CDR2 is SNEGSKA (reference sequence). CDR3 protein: CSAPGGYTF. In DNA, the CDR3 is TGCAGTGCCCCGGGGGGCTACACCTTC.

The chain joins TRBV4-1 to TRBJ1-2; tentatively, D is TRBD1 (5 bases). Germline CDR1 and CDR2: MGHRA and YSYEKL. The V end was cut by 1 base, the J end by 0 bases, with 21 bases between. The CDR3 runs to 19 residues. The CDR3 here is CASSQGLREAHGANYGYTF. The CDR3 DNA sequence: TGCGCCAGCAGCCAAGGACTCAGGGAAGCGCATGGAGCTAACTATGGCTACACCTTC.

The CDR3 nucleotides are TGTGCCAGCACCGGAGGACAGGGGGCGGGAGGCTACACCTTC. Amino acids: CASTGGQGAGGYTF. The rearrangement uses TRBV6-5 and TRBJ1-2, with 11 nucleotides matching TRBD1. This CDR3 spans 14 amino acids. Germline CDR1 is MNHEY and CDR2 is SVGAGI. V dropped 7 bases and J dropped 8; count of bases not matched to a gene: 9.

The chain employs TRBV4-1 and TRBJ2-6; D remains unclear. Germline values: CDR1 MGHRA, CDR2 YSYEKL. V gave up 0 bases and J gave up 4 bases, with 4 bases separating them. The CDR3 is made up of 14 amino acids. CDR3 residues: CASSQDWGANVLTF. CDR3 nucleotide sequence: TGCGCCAGCAGCCAAGATTGGGGGGCCAACGTCCTGACTTTC.

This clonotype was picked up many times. CDR3 loop: CASSPGRQTGGYTF. In nucleotides, the CDR3 is TGTGCCAGCAGCCCTGGACGCCAGACGGGCGGCTACACCTTC. The J gene is TRBJ1-2, the V gene TRBV3-1; D remains ambiguous. Trimming shortened V by 4 bases and J by 8 bases, and 17 bases separated the two germline ends. Per the germline V gene, CDR1 is LGHDT and CDR2 is YNNKEL (reference sequence). CDR3 length: 14 amino acids.

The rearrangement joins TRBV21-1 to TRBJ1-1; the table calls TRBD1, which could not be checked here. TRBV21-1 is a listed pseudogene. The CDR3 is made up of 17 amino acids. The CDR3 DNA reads TGTGCCAGCAGCAAAGTGGGGACACCCCTTTCCTACACTGAAGCTTTCTTT. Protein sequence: CASSKVGTPLSYTEAFF.

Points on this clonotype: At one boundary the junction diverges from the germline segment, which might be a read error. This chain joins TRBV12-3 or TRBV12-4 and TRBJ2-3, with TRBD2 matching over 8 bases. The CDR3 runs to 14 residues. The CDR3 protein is CASSFSGSTDMQYF. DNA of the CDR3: TGTGCCAGCAGTTTCAGCGGGAGTACAGATATGCAGTATTTT.

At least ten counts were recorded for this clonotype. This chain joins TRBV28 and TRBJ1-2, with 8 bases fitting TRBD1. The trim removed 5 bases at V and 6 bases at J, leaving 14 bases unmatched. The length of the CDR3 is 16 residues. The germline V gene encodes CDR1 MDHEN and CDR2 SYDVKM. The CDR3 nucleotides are TGTGCCAGCAGTGTGATTGGGGGCCAGGGGGCGCATGGCTACACCTTC. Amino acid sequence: CASSVIGGQGAHGYTF.

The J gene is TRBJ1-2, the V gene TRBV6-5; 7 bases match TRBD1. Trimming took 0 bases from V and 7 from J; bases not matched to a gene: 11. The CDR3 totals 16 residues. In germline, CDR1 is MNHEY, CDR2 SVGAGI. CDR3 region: CASSYSHRGSVGGYTF. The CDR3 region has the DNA TGTGCCAGCAGTTACTCCCACAGGGGTAGCGTGGGTGGCTACACCTTC.

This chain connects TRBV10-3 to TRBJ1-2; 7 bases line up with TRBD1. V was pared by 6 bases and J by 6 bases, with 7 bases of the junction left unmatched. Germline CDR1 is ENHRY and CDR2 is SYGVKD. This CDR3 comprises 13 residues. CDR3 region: CAIRSQGIDGYTF. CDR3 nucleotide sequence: TGTGCCATCAGATCACAGGGGATTGATGGCTACACCTTC.

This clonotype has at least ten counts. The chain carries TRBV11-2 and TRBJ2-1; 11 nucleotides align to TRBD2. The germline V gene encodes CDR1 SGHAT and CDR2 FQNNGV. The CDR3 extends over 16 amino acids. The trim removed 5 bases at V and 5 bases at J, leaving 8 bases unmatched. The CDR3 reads CASSPTLLAGDNEQFF. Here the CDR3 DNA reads TGTGCCAGCAGCCCGACTCTACTAGCGGGGGACAATGAGCAGTTCTTC.

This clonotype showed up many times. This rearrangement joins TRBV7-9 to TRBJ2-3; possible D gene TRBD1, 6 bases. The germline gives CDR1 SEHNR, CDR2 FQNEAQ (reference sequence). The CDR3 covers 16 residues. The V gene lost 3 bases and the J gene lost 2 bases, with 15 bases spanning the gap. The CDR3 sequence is CASSFEVGGPTDTQYF. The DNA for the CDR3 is TGTGCCAGCAGCTTCGAGGTTGGGGGCCCCACAGATACGCAGTATTTT.

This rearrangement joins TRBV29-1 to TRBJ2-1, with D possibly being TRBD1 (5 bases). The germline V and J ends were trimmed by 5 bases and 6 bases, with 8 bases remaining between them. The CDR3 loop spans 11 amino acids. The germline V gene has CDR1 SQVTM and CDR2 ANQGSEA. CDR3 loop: CSVRQTNEQFF. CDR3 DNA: TGCAGCGTTCGACAGACCAATGAGCAGTTCTTC.

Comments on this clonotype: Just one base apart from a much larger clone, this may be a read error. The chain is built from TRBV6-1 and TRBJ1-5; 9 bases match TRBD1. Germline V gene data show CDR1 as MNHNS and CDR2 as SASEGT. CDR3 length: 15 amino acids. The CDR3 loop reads CANSGGDRGNQPQHF. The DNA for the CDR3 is TGTGCCAACAGTGGGGGGGACAGGGGCAATCAGCCCCAGCATTTT.

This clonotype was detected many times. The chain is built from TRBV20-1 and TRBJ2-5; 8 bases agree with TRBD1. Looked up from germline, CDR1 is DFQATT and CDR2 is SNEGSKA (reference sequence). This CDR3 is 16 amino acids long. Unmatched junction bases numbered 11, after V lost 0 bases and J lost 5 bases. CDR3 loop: CSARDQTQGAEETQYF. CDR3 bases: TGCAGTGCTAGAGATCAGACTCAGGGGGCAGAGGAGACCCAGTACTTC.

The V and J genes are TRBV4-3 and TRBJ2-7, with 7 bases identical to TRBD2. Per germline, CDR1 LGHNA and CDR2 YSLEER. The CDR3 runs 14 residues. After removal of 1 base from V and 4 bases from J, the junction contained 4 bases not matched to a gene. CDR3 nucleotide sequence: TGCGCCAGCAGCCAAGTCACTAGCGCTTACGAGCAGTACTTC. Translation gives CASSQVTSAYEQYF.

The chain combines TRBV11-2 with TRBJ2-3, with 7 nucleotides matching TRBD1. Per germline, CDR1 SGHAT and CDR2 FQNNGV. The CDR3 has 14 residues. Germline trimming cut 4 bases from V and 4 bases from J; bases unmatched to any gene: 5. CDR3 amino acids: CASSSMQGADTQYF. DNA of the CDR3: TGTGCCAGCAGCTCAATGCAGGGGGCAGATACGCAGTATTTT.

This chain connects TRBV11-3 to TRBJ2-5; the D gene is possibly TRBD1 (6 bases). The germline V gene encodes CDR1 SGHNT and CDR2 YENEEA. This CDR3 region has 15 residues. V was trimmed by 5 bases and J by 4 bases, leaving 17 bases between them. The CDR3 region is CASSKGQGSSETQYF. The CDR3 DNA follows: TGTGCCAGCAGCAAGGGGCAGGGGAGTTCAGAGACCCAGTACTTC.

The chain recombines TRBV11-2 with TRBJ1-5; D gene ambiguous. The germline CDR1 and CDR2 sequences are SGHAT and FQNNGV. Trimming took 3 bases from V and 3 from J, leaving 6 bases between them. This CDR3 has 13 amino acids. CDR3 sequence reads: CASSLYNNQPQHF. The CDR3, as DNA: TGTGCCAGCAGCTTGTACAACAATCAGCCCCAGCATTTT. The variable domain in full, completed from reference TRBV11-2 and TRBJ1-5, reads EAGVAQSPRYKIIEKRQSVAFWCNPISGHATLYWYQQILGQGPKLLIQFQNNGVVDDSQLPKDRFSAERLKGVDSTLKIQPAKLEDSAVYLCASSLYNNQPQHFGDGTRLSIL.

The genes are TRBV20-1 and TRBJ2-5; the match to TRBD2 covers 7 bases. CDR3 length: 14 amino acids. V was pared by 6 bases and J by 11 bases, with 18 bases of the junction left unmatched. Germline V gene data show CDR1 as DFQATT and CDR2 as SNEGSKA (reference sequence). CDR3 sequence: CSAGGSGGYNEQYF. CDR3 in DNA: TGCAGTGCGGGCGGGAGCGGAGGGTACAATGAGCAGTACTTC.

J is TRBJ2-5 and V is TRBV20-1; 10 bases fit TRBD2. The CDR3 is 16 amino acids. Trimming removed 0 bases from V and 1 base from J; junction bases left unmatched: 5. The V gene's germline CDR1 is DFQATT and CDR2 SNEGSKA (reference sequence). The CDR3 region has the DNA TGCAGTGCTAGAGAGGCTAGCGGGAGTCTCCAAGAGACCCAGTACTTC. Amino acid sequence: CSAREASGSLQETQYF.

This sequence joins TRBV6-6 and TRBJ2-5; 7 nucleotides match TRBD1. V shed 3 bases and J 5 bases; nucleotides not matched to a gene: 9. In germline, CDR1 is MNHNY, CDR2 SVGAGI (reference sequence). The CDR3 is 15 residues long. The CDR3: CASSYGRQGVETQYF. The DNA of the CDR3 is TGTGCCAGCAGTTATGGTAGACAGGGAGTGGAGACCCAGTACTTC.

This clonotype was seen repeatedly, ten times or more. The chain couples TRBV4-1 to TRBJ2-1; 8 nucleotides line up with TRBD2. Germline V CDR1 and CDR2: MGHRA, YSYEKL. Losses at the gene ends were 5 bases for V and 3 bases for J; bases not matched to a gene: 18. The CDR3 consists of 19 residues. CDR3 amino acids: CASSGQSPASGSFYNEQFF. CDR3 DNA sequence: TGCGCCAGCAGCGGACAATCCCCCGCAAGCGGGAGTTTCTACAATGAGCAGTTCTTC.